This is a list of T cell receptor beta chains from one sample in a study of early stage breast cancer tumors. Profiling relied on immunoSEQ multiplex PCR, and the TCRdb table lists in-frame clones only, not all of them. The sample records 28,000 or so clones, roughly 80% being singletons. Sample: blood. The source is a person in their 40s with breast cancer. Each CDR3 is given with its conserved first and last residue. D genes are given only for firm matches. Clone sizes are given selectively: once, few, many, or a class where the clone is expanded.

-,TRBV5-8,TRBJ1-1,-,CASTRRSRAVGTEAFF,TGTGCCAGCACACGTCGGTCTCGGGCAGTTGGAACTGAAGCTTTCTTT
-,TRBV4-3,TRBJ1-1,-,CASSQGKVTVLKLEGFF,TGCGCCAGCAGCCAAGGTAAGGTAACCGTCTTGAAGCTTGAGGGGTTCTTT
TRBD2,TRBV7-7,TRBJ2-5,-,CASSLGTSGKETQYF,TGTGCCAGCAGCCTAGGGACTAGCGGGAAGGAGACCCAGTACTTC
TRBD2,TRBV28,TRBJ2-5,-,CASSPRGSGGQETQYF,TGTGCCAGCAGTCCGCGGGGGTCCGGGGGGCAAGAGACCCAGTACTTC
TRBD1,TRBV30,TRBJ1-5,-,CAWETGFNQPQHF,TGTGCCTGGGAGACAGGGTTTAATCAGCCCCAGCATTTT
-,TRBV9,TRBJ1-4,-,CASSAGTTGNEKLFF,TGTGCCAGCAGCGCCGGTACAACGGGAAATGAAAAACTGTTTTTT
-,TRBV18,TRBJ2-5,-,CASSPAIGETQYF,TGTGCCAGCTCACCAGCGATAGGGGAGACCCAGTACTTC
-,TRBV5-1,TRBJ2-3,-,CASSLGQSTDTQYF,TGCGCCAGCAGCTTGGGGCAGAGCACAGATACGCAGTATTTT
-,TRBV5-4,TRBJ2-1,-,CASSPPPGGPGEQFF,TGTGCCAGCAGCCCGCCCCCCGGAGGGCCTGGTGAGCAGTTCTTC
-,TRBV7-2,TRBJ2-6,few,CASRTGSQAGANVLTF,TGTGCCAGCAGAACCGGGTCCCAAGCTGGGGCCAACGTCCTGACTTTC
TRBD2,TRBV6-5,TRBJ2-2,-,CASMGLAENTGELFF,TGTGCCAGCATGGGACTAGCGGAAAACACCGGGGAGCTGTTTTTT
-,TRBV7-8,TRBJ2-7,few,CASSLGGLGGKYEQYF,TGTGCCAGCAGCTTGGGGGGGCTAGGGGGAAAGTACGAGCAGTACTTC
-,TRBV30,TRBJ2-3,-,CAWSPSAGGITDTQYF,TGTGCCTGGAGTCCCTCCGCCGGGGGCATCACAGATACGCAGTATTTT
-,TRBV4-2,TRBJ2-7,-,CASSQEAQGFNEQYF,TGTGCCAGCAGCCAAGAGGCCCAGGGATTCAACGAGCAGTACTTC
-,TRBV15,TRBJ2-2,few,CATSRDLGGTNTGELFF,TGTGCCACCAGCAGAGATTTGGGCGGGACGAACACCGGGGAGCTGTTTTTT
TRBD2,TRBV28,TRBJ2-7,-,CASSSSGLAGHYEQYF,TGTGCCAGCAGTTCCTCGGGACTAGCGGGGCACTACGAGCAGTACTTC
-,TRBV4-3,TRBJ2-1,-,CASSQDSSNEQFF,TGCGCCAGCAGCCAAGATTCGTCCAATGAGCAGTTCTTC
-,TRBV7-3,TRBJ2-3,-,CASSLTPRTGQDTQYF,TGTGCCAGCAGCTTAACGCCTCGGACGGGACAAGATACGCAGTATTTT
-,TRBV7-3,TRBJ2-7,-,CASSLDGGGTPYEQYF,TGTGCCAGCAGCTTAGATGGAGGAGGTACCCCCTACGAGCAGTACTTC